The clone carrying this T cell receptor beta chain occurred a few times. As yet, its antigen is unknown. These data originate in a study of blood T cells in healthy people across ages. Study-wide results and caveats: As age increased, TCR beta diversity per million T cells fell in a roughly linear fashion. As naive T cell percentage varied, TCR beta diversity correlated strongly with it. Diversity was higher, and naive CD4+ cells more numerous, in long-lived donors than in aged donors.

Primed by a sample-barcoded 5' primer and a J-beta primer mix, a second PCR proceeded for 7 to 11 cycles. TCRdb reprocessed the 5' RACE reads via MiXCR and lists one record per CDR3 protein. The sample consists of about 780,000 distinct CDR3 sequences, around 50% of them appearing once. The CDR3 runs 12 residues. With 4 bases removed from V and 5 bases from J, the gap between germline ends came to 6 bases. Germline V gene lookup returns CDR1 MNHEY and CDR2 SMNVEV (reference sequence). Donors were systemically healthy Caucasian individuals from Russia aged about 6 to 100 years. The sequence came from a man aged 80 or over in good health. This chain links TRBV27 with TRBJ2-1; no firm D call. The sequenced material came from blood. The CDR3 DNA sequence: TGTGCCAGCAGTTCTCTGAACAATGAGCAGTTCTTC. Its protein is CASSSLNNEQFF.